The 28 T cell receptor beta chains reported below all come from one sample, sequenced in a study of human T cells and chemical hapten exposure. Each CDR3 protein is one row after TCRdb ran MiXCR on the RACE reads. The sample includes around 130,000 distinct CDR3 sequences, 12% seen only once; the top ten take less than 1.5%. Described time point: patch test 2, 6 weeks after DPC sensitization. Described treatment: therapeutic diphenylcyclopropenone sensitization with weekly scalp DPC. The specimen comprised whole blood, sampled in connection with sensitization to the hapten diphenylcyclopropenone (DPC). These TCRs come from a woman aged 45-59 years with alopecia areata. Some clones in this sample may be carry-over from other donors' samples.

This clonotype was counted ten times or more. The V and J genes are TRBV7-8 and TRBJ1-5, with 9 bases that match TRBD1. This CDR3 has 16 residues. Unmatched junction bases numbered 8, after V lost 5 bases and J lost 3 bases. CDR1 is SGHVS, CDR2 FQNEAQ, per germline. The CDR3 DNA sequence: TGTGCCAGCAGCCAACTGACAGGGGGAGTCAATCAGCCCCAGCATTTT. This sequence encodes CASSQLTGGVNQPQHF. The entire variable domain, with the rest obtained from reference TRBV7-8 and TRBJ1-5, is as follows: GAGVSQSPRYKVAKRGQDVALRCDPISGHVSLFWYQQALGQGPEFLTYFQNEAQLDKSGLPSDRFFAERPEGSVSTLKIQRTQQEDSAVYLCASSQLTGGVNQPQHFGDGTRLSIL.

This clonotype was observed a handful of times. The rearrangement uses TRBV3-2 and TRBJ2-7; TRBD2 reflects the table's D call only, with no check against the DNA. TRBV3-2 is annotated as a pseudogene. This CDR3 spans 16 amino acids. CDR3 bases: TGTGCCAGCAGCCCACCCAACGGGAGGGCCGGAACTGAGCAGTACTTC. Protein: CASSPPNGRAGTEQYF.

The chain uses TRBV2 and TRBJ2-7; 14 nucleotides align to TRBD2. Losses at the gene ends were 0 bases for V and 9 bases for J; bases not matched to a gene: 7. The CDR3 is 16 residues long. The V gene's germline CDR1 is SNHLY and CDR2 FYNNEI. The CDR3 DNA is TGTGCCAGCAGTGAAGCTGGACTAGCGGGAGGATCCAGGCAGTACTTC. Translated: CASSEAGLAGGSRQYF.

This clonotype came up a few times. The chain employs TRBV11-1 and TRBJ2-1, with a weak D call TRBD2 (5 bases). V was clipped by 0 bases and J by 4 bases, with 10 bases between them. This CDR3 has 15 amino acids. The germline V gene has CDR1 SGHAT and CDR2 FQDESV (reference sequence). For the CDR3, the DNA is TGTGCCAGCAGCTTAGCTGAGGGATTATACAATGAGCAGTTCTTC. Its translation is CASSLAEGLYNEQFF.

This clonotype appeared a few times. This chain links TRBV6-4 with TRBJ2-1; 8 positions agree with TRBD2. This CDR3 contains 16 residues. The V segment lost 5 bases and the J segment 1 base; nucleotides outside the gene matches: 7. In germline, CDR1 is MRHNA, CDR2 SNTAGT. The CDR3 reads CASSPSSGWSYNEQFF. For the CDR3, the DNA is TGTGCCAGCAGTCCTTCTAGCGGGTGGTCCTACAATGAGCAGTTCTTC.

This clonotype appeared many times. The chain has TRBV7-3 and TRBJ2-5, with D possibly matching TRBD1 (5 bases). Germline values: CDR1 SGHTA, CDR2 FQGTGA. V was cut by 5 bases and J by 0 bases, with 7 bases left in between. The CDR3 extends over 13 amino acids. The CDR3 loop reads CASSQGNQETQYF. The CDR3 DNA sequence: TGTGCCAGCAGCCAGGGAAACCAAGAGACCCAGTACTTC.

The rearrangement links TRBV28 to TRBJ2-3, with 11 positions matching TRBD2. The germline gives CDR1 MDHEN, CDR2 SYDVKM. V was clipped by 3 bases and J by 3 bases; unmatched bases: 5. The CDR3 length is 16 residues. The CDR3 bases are TGTGCCAGCAGTTTTAGGGCTAGCGGGAGGACAGATACGCAGTATTTT. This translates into CASSFRASGRTDTQYF.

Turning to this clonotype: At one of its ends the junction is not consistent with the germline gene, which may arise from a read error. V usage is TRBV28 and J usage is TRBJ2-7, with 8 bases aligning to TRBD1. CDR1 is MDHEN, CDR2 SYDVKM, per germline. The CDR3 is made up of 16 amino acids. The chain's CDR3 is CTSSSILGGQGLEQYF. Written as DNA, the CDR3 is TGTACCAGCAGTTCCATTCTCGGAGGACAGGGTCTCGAGCAGTACTTC.

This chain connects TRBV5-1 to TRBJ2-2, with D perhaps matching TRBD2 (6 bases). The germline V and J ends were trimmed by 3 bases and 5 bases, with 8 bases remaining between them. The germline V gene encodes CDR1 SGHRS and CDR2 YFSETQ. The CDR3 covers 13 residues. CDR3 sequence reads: CASSSGETGELFF. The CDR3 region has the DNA TGCGCCAGCAGCTCGGGAGAGACCGGGGAGCTGTTTTTT.

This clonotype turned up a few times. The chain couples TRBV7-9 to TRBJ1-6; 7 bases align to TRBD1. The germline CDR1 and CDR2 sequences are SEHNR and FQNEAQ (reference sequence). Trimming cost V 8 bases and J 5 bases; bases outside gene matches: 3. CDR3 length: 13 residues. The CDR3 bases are TGTGCCAGCGGGGACAGCCATAATTCACCCCTCCACTTT. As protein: CASGDSHNSPLHF.

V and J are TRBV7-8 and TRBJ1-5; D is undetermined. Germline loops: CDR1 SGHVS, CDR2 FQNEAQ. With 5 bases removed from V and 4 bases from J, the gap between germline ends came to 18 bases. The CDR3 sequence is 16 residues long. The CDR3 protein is CASSPSPNSRNQPQHF. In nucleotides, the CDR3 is TGTGCCAGCAGCCCCTCCCCGAACAGCAGGAATCAGCCCCAGCATTTT.

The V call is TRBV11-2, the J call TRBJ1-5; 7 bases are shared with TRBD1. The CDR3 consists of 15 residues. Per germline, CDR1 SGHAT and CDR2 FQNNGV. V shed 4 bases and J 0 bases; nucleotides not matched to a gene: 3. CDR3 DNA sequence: TGTGCCAGCAGCTACGGGACAGCTAGCAATCAGCCCCAGCATTTT. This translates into CASSYGTASNQPQHF. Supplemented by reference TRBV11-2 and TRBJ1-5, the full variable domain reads EAGVAQSPRYKIIEKRQSVAFWCNPISGHATLYWYQQILGQGPKLLIQFQNNGVVDDSQLPKDRFSAERLKGVDSTLKIQPAKLEDSAVYLCASSYGTASNQPQHFGDGTRLSIL.

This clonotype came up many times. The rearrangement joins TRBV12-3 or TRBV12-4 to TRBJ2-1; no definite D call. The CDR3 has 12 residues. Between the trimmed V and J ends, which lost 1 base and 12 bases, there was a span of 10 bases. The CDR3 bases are TGTGCCAGCAGTTTAGACGAGTTCGTGCAGTTCTTC. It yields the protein CASSLDEFVQFF.

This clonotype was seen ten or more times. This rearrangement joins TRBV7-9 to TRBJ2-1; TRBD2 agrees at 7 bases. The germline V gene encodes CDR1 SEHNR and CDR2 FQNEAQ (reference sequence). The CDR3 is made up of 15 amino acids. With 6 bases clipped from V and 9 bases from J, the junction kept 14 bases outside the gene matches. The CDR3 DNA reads TGTGCCAGCAGTCCTAAAGAGAGACTAGCAGCTGAGCAGTTCTTC. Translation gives CASSPKERLAAEQFF.

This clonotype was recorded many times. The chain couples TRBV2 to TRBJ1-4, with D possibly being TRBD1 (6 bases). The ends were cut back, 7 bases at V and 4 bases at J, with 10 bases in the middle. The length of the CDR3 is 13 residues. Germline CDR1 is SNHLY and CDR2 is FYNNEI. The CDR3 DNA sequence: TGTGCCAGCAAAGGACAGCTTAATGAAAAACTGTTTTTT. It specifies CASKGQLNEKLFF.

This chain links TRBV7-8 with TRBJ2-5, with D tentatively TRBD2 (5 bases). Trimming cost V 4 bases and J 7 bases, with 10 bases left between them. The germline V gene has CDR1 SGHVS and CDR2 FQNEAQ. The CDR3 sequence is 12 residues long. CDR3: CASSSPEVTQYF. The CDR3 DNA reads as TGTGCCAGCAGCTCCCCGGAGGTGACCCAGTACTTC.

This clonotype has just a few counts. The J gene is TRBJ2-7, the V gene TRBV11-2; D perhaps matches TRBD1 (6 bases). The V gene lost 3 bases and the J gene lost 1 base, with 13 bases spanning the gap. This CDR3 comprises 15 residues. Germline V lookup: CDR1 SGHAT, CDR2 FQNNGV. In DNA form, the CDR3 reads TGTGCCAGCAGCTTGGCTCCCACAGGGTCCTACGAGCAGTACTTC. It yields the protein CASSLAPTGSYEQYF.

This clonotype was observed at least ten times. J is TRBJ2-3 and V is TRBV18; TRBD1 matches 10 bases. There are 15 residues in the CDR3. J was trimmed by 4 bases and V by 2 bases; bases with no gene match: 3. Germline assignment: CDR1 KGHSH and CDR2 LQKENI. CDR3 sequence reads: CASSPLGTGADTQYF. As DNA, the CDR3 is TGTGCCAGCTCACCATTGGGGACAGGGGCAGATACGCAGTATTTT.

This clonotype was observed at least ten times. The CDR3 sequence is CASSTSGRGYEQFF. The CDR3 coding sequence is TGTGCCAGCTCCACGAGCGGGAGAGGGTATGAGCAGTTCTTC. The chain employs TRBV18 and TRBJ2-1; 8 bases match TRBD2. The junction had 9 bases not matched to a gene; V was cut back by 6 bases and J by 8 bases. This CDR3 has 14 residues. From germline, CDR1 is KGHSH and CDR2 LQKENI.

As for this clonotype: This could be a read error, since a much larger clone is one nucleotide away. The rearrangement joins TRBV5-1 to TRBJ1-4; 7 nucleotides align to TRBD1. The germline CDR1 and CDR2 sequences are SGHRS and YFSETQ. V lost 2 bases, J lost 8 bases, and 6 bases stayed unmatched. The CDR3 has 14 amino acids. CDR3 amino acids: CASSLDRVVEKLFF. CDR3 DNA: TGCGCCAGCAGCTTAGACAGGGTAGTGGAAAAACTGTTTTTT.

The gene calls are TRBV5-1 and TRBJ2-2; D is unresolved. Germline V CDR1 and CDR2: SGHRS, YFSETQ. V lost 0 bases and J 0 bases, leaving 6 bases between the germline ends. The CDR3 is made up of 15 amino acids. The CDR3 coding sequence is TGCGCCAGCAGCTTGGCACAGACGAACACCGGGGAGCTGTTTTTT. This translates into CASSLAQTNTGELFF.

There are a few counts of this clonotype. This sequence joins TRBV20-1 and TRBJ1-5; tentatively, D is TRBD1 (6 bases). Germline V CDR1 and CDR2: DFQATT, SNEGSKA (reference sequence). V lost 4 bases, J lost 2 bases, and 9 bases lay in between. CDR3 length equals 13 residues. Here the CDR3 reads CSAKGDGNQPQHF. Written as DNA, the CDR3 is TGCAGTGCTAAGGGGGATGGCAATCAGCCCCAGCATTTT.

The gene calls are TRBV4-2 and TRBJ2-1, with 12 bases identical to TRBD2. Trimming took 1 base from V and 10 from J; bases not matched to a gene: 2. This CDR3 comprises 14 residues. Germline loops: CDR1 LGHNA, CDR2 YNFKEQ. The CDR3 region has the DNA TGTGCCAGCAGCCAAGGACTAGCGGGAGCCGAGCAGTTCTTC. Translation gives CASSQGLAGAEQFF.

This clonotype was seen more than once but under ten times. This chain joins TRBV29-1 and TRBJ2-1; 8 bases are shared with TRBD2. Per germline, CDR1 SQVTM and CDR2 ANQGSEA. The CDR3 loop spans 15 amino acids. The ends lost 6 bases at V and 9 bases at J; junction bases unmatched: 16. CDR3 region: CSVGSGWLAGSEQFF. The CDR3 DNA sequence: TGCAGCGTCGGTTCCGGGTGGTTAGCGGGAAGTGAGCAGTTCTTC.

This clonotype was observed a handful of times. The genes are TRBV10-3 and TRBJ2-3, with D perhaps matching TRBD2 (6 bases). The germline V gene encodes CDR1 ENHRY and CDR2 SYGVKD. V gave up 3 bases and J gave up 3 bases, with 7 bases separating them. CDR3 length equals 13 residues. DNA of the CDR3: TGTGCCATCAGTGAACGGGGGACAGATACGCAGTATTTT. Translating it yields CAISERGTDTQYF.

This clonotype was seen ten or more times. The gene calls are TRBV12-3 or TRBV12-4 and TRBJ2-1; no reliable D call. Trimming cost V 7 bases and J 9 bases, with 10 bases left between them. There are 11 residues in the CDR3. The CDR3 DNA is TGTGCCAGCACCCTCCTAGGTGAGCAGTTCTTC. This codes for CASTLLGEQFF.

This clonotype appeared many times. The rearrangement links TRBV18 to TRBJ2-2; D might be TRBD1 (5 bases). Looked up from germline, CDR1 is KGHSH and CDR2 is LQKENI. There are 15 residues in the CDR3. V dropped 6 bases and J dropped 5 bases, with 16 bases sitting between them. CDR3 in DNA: TGTGCCAGCTCCGCGACAGACCGTGGAACCGGGGAGCTGTTTTTT. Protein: CASSATDRGTGELFF.

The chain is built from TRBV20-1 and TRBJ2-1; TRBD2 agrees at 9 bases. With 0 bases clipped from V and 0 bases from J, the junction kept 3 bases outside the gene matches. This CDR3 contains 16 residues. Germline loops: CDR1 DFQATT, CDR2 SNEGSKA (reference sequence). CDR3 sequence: CSARDPTSGSYNEQFF. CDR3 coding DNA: TGCAGTGCTAGAGATCCGACTAGCGGCTCCTACAATGAGCAGTTCTTC.